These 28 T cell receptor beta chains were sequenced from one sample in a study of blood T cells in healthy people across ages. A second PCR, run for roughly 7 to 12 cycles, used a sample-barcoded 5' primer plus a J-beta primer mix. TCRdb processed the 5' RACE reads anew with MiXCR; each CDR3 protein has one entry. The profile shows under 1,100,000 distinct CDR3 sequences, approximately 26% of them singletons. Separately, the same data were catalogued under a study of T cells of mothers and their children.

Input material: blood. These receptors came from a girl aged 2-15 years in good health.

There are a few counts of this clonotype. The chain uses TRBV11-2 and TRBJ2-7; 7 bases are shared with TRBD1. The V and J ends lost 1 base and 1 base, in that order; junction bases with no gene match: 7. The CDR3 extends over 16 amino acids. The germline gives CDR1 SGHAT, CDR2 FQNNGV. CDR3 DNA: TGTGCCAGCAGCTTAGGGTACAGGGGACCTTCCTACGAGCAGTACTTC. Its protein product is CASSLGYRGPSYEQYF.

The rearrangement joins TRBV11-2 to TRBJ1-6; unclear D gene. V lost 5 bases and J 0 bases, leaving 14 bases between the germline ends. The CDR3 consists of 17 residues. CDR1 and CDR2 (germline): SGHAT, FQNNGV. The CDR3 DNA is TGTGCCAGCAGCCAAAGACTGGAAAGCTCCTATAATTCACCCCTCCACTTT. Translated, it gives CASSQRLESSYNSPLHF.

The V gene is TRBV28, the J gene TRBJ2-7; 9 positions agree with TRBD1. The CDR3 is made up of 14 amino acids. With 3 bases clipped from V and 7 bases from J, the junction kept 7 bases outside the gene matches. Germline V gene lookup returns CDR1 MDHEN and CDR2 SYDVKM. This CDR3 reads CASSLTGGIREQYF. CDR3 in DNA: TGTGCCAGCAGTTTGACAGGGGGAATTAGAGAGCAGTACTTC.

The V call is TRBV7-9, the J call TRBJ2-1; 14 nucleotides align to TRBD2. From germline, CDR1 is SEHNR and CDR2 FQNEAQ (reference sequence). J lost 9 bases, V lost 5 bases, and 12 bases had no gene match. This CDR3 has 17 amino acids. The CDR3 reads CASSPMGLAGAYGEQFF. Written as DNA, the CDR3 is TGTGCCAGCAGCCCAATGGGACTAGCGGGAGCTTATGGTGAGCAGTTCTTC. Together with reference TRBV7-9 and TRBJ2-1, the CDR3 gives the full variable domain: DTGVSQNPRHKITKRGQNVTFRCDPISEHNRLYWYRQTLGQGPEFLTYFQNEAQLEKSRLLSDRFSAERPKGSFSTLEIQRTEQGDSAMYLCASSPMGLAGAYGEQFFGPGTRLTVL.

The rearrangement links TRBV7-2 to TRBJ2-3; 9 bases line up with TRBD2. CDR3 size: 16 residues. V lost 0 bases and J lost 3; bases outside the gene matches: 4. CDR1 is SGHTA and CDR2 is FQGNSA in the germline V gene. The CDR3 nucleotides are TGTGCCAGCAGCTTAGCTGCGGCGGGAGGGACAGATACGCAGTATTTT. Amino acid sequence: CASSLAAAGGTDTQYF.

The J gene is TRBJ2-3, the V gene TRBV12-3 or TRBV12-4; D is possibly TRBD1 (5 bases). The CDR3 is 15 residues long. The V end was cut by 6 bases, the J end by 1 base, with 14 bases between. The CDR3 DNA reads TGTGCCAGCAGCACTCTAGGGGTCGGCACAGATACGCAGTATTTT. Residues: CASSTLGVGTDTQYF.

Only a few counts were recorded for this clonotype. This chain's CDR3 is CASSTLGDRVHGYTF. The CDR3 DNA sequence: TGTGCCAGCAGTACCCTTGGTGACAGGGTGCATGGCTACACCTTC. The chain uses TRBV3-1 and TRBJ1-2; 7 bases map to TRBD1. The CDR3 extends over 15 amino acids. V lost 6 bases, J lost 6 bases, and 13 bases stayed unmatched. From germline, CDR1 is LGHDT and CDR2 YNNKEL (reference sequence).

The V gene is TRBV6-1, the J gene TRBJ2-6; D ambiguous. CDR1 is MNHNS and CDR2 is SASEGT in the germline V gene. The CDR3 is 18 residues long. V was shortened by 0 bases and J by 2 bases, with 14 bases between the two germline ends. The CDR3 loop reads CASSEARWLGTGANVLTF. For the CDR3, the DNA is TGTGCCAGCAGTGAAGCGAGGTGGTTGGGGACTGGGGCCAACGTCCTGACTTTC.

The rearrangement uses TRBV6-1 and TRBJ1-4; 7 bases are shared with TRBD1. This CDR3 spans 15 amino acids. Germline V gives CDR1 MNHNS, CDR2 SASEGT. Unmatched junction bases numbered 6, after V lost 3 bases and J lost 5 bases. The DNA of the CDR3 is TGTGCCAGCAGTGATACCGGGACAGTAAATGAAAAACTGTTTTTT. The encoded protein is CASSDTGTVNEKLFF.

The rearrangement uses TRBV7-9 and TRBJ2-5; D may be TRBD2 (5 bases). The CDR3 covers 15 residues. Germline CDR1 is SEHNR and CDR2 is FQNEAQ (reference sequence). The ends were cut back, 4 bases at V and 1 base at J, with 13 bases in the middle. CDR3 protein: CASSSLSGVQETQYF. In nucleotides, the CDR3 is TGTGCCAGCAGCTCGCTCTCCGGGGTCCAAGAGACCCAGTACTTC.

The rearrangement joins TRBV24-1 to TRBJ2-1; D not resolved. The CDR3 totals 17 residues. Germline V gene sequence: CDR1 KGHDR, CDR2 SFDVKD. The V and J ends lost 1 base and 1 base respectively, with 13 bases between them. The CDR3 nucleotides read TGTGCCACCAGTGATTTTAGGCGGATGGGATCCTACAATGAGCAGTTCTTC. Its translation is CATSDFRRMGSYNEQFF.

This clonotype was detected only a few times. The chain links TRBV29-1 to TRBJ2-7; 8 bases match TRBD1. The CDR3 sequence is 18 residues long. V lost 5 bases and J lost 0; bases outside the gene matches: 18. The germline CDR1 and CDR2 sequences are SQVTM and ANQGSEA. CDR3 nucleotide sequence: TGCAGCGTTTCCTCCCCCAGAGACAGGGGATGGGGCTCCTACGAGCAGTACTTC. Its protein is CSVSSPRDRGWGSYEQYF.

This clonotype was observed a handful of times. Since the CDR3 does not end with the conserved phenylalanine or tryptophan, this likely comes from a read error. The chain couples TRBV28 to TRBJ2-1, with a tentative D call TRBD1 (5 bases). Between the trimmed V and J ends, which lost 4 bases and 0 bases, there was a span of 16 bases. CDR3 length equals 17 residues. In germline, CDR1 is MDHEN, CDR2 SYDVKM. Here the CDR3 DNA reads TGTGCCAGCAGTTCGTGGGGCCGGGCCTTCTCCTACAATGAGCAGTTCCTC. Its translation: CASSSWGRAFSYNEQFL.

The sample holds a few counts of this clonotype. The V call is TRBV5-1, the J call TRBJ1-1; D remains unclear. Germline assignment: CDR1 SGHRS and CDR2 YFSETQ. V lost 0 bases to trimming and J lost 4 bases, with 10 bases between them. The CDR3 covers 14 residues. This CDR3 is CASSLESTLTEAFF. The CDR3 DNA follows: TGCGCCAGCAGCTTGGAGTCCACTCTCACTGAAGCTTTCTTT.

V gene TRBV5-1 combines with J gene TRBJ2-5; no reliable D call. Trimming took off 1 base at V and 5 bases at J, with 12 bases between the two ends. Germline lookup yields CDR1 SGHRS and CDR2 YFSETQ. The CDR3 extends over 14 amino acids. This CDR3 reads CASSLTPPRETQYF. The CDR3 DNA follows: TGCGCCAGCAGCTTGACTCCCCCCCGGGAGACCCAGTACTTC. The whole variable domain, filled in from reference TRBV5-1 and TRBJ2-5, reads KAGVTQTPRYLIKTRGQQVTLSCSPISGHRSVSWYQQTPGQGLQFLFEYFSETQRNKGNFPGRFSGRQFSNSRSEMNVSTLELGDSALYLCASSLTPPRETQYFGPGTRLLVL.

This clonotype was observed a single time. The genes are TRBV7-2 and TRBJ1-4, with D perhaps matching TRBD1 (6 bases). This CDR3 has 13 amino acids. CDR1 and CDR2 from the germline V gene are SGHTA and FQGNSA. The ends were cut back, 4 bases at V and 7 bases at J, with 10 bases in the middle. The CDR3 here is CASSWGTSEKLFF. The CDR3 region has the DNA TGTGCCAGCAGCTGGGGGACATCTGAAAAACTGTTTTTT. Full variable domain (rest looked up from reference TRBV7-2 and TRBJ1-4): GAGVSQSPSNKVTEKGKDVELRCDPISGHTALYWYRQSLGQGLEFLIYFQGNSAPDKSGLPSDRFSAERTGGSVSTLTIQRTQQEDSAVYLCASSWGTSEKLFFGSGTQLSVL.

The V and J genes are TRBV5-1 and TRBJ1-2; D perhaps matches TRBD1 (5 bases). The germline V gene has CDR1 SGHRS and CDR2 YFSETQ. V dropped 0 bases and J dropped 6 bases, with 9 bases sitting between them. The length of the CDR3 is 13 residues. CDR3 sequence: CASSLGDFDGYTF. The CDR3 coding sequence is TGCGCCAGCAGCTTGGGGGACTTTGATGGCTACACCTTC.

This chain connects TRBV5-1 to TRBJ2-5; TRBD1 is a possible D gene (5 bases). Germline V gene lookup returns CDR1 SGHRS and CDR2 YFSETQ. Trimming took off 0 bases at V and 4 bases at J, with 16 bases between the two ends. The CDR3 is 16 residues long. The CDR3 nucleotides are TGCGCCAGCAGCTTGGCCGGCAGGGAAGGGTCAGAGACCCAGTACTTC. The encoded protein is CASSLAGREGSETQYF.

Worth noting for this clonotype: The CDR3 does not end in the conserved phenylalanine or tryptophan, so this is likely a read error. The CDR3 loop reads CASSLGSGGARDTQYS. As DNA, the CDR3 is TGTGCCAGCAGCTTAGGGTCCGGGGGGGCGAGAGATACGCAGTATTCT. J is TRBJ2-3 and V is TRBV7-2; 8 bases fit TRBD2. The ends lost 1 base at V and 5 bases at J; junction bases unmatched: 8. The CDR3 loop spans 16 amino acids. CDR1 is SGHTA and CDR2 is FQGNSA in the germline V gene.

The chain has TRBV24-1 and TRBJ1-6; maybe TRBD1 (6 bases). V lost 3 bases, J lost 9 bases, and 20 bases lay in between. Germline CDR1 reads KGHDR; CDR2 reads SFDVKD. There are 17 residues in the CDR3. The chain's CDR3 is CATSDLIPDSKSSPLHF. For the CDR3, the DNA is TGTGCCACCAGTGATCTGATCCCGGACAGCAAGTCTTCACCCCTCCACTTT.

CDR3 protein: CAGLWTRREKLFF. CDR3 DNA: TGTGCCGGGCTCTGGACAAGGCGTGAAAAACTGTTTTTT. The chain has TRBV28 and TRBJ1-4, with a tentative D call TRBD1 (5 bases). CDR3 length: 13 residues. Trimming left V 11 bases short and J 7 bases short, with 17 bases between. Per germline, CDR1 MDHEN and CDR2 SYDVKM. The full variable domain, its missing parts supplied by reference TRBV28 and TRBJ1-4, is DVKVTQSSRYLVKRTGEKVFLECVQDMDHENMFWYRQDPGLGLRLIYFSYDVKMKEKGDIPEGYSVSREKKERFSLILESASTNQTSMYLCAGLWTRREKLFFGSGTQLSVL.

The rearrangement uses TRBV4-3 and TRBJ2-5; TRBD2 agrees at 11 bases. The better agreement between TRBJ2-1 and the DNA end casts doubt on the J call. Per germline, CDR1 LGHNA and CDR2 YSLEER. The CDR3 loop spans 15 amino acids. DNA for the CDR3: TGCGCCAGCAGCCAAGGACTAGCGGGGATTCATGAGCAGTTCTTC. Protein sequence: CASSQGLAGIHEQFF.

This chain's CDR3 is CASGINYGYTF. CDR3 nucleotides: TGTGCCAGCGGTATCAATTATGGCTACACCTTC. V gene TRBV12-3 or TRBV12-4 combines with J gene TRBJ1-2; D remains unclear. Trimming removed 8 bases from V and 5 bases from J, with 9 bases in between. This CDR3 spans 11 amino acids.

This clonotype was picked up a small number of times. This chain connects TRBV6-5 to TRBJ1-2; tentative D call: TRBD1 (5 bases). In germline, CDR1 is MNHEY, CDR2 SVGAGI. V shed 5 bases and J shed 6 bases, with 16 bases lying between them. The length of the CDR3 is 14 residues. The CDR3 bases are TGTGCCAGCAGTCAGGGCCAACAGGTTAATGGCTACACCTTC. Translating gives CASSQGQQVNGYTF.

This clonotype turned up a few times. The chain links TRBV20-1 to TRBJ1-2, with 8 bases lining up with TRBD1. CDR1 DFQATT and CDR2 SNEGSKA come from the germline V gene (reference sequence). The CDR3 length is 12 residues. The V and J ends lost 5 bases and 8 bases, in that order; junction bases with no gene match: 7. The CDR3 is CSASDREEGYTF. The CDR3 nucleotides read TGCAGTGCTTCGGACAGGGAGGAAGGCTACACCTTC.

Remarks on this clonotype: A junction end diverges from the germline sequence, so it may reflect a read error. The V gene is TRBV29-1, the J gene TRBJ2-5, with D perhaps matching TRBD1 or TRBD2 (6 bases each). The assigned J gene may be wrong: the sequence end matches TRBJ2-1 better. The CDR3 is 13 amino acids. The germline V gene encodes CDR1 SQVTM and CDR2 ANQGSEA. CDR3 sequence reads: CGVWLWGASEQFF. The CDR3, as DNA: TGCGGCGTTTGGTTGTGGGGGGCCAGTGAGCAGTTCTTC.

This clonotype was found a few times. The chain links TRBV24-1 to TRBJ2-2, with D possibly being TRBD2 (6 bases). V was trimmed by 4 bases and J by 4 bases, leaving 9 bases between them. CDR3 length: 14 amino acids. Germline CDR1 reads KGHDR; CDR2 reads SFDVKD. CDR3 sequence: CATSDPGGTGELFF. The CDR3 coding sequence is TGTGCCACCAGTGACCCCGGGGGCACCGGGGAGCTGTTTTTT.

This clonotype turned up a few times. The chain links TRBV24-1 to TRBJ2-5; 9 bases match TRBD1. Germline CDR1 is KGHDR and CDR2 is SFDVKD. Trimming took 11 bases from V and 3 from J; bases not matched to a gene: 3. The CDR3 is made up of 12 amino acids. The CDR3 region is CAIRDREETQYF. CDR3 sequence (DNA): TGTGCCATCCGGGACAGGGAAGAGACCCAGTACTTC.